This is a list of T cell receptor beta chains from one sample in a study of blood T cell repertoires in COVID-19. TCRdb's copy holds only in-frame clones and misses some; the assay was immunoSEQ multiplex PCR. The top ten hold approximately 10% of the sample, which has around 150,000 clones, approximately 78% seen once. Sequences were obtained from peripheral blood. The receptors here all came from a human donor in a cohort sampled during active COVID-19. The CDR3 runs from the conserved cysteine through the conserved F or W. D genes are given only for firm matches. Clone size is stated in some rows and not others, as once, few, many or a class when expanded.

>TRBJ1-5|TRBD1|14|TRBV11-2|few
TGTGCCAGCAGCCGTGGACAGGGCTTGCAGCCCCAGCATTTT
CASSRGQGLQPQHF
>TRBJ2-1|.|13|TRBV29-1|.
TGCAGCGTTGAGGTACTAGAAAGGGATGAGCAGTTCTTC
CSVEVLERDEQFF
>TRBJ2-2|TRBD1|14|TRBV6-5|.
TGTGCCAGCACTCCGGGACAGGGGGCCGGGGAGCTGTTTTTT
CASTPGQGAGELFF
>TRBJ2-5|.|13|TRBV28|.
TGTGCCAGCAGTTTACGATCGCCGGGTACCCAGTACTTC
CASSLRSPGTQYF
>TRBJ2-5|.|15|TRBV4-1|.
TGCGCCAGCAGCCAAGGTTGGGGGCAGGGAGAGACCCAGTACTTC
CASSQGWGQGETQYF
>TRBJ1-5|.|14|TRBV6-6|.
TGTGCCAGCAGTTACCTGGGACAAAATCAGCCCCAGCATTTT
CASSYLGQNQPQHF
>TRBJ2-5|.|13|TRBV11-2|once
TGTGCCAGCAGCTTTCTACAGAAAGAGACCCAGTACTTC
CASSFLQKETQYF
>TRBJ2-7|.|15|TRBV12-1|.
TGTGCCAGCAGGGCAATTCGGGACAGCTACTACGAGCAGTACTTC
CASRAIRDSYYEQYF
>TRBJ2-2|TRBD2|19|TRBV6-6|.
TGTGCCAGCAGTCCTCGACTAGCGGGGGGGTTCGGGAACACCGGGGAGCTGTTTTTT
CASSPRLAGGFGNTGELFF
>TRBJ2-3|.|16|TRBV11-2|.
TGTGCCAGCAGCTTATTCACAAGCGGATACACAGATACGCAGTATTTT
CASSLFTSGYTDTQYF
>TRBJ2-1|.|15|TRBV5-6|once
TGTGCCAGCAGCCCGATTAAAGGGGATAAACATGAGCAGTTCTTC
CASSPIKGDKHEQFF
>TRBJ2-2|.|12|TRBV30|.
TGTGCCTGGAGTCTACCCCTCGGGGAGCTGTTTTTT
CAWSLPLGELFF
>TRBJ1-5|TRBD1|17|TRBV7-9|.
TGTGCCAGCAGCCCCTGGACAGGGGTAAATAGCAATCAGCCCCAGCATTTT
CASSPWTGVNSNQPQHF
>TRBJ1-1|TRBD1|13|TRBV5-5|once
TGTGCCAGCAGCTCAGACAGGGACACTGAAGCTTTCTTT
CASSSDRDTEAFF
>TRBJ2-7|.|15|TRBV19|.
TGTGCCAGTAGTAGGGCAGCGGGCAGCTCCTACGAGCAGTACTTC
CASSRAAGSSYEQYF
>TRBJ1-5|TRBD1|14|TRBV28|.
TGTGCCAGCACCAGGACAGGGAGGTACCAGCCCCAGCATTTT
CASTRTGRYQPQHF
>TRBJ2-7|TRBD2|16|TRBV27|.
TGTGCCAGCAGCCGAGGGACTAGCGTAACCTCCTACGAGCAGTACTTC
CASSRGTSVTSYEQYF
>TRBJ1-2|.|13|TRBV20-1|.
TGCAGTGCTAGTCGCGACAGATCTCTCCGCTACACCTTC
CSASRDRSLRYTF
>TRBJ2-2|.|12|TRBV6-5|.
TGTGCCGCTGGACAGATGACCGGGGAGCTGTTTTTT
CAAGQMTGELFF
>TRBJ2-1|TRBD1|15|TRBV6-5|.
TGTGCCAGCAGTCCCACAGGGGGCCTCTACAATGAGCAGTTCTTC
CASSPTGGLYNEQFF
>TRBJ2-7|.|18|TRBV29-1|once
TGCAGCGTTGAATCTCGGGGGCGGTTGGAGGGAGGGCCGGTCGAGCAGTACTTC
CSVESRGRLEGGPVEQYF
>TRBJ2-5|.|15|TRBV4-3|.
TGCGCCAGCAGCCAGTACCGGACAGTTCAAGAGACCCAGTACTTC
CASSQYRTVQETQYF
>TRBJ1-1|.|11|TRBV20-1|few
TGCAGTGCTAGAGTCCCCAGGGGAGCTTTCTTT
CSARVPRGAFF
>TRBJ1-1|TRBD1|14|TRBV7-2|.
TGTGCCAGCAGGACAGGGTGGGTGGCCACTGAAGCTTTCTTT
CASRTGWVATEAFF